This T cell receptor (beta chain) was recorded in a study of CD8+ T cells in alopecia areata. Germline CDR1 GTSNPN, CDR2 SVGIG (reference sequence). The CDR3 is 14 residues long. V shed 5 bases, J shed 5 bases, and the junction held 5 bases outside the gene matches. Isolated RNA was reverse transcribed into cDNA used as the sequencing template. Some clones are missing from TCRdb's copy, which holds only in-frame ones; the method was immunoSEQ multiplex PCR. The sample includes 110,000 or so clones, 58% of them seen just once. Treatment given: oral pan-JAK inhibitor, 5-10 mg twice daily. The chain joins TRBV30 to TRBJ2-3; TRBD2 matches at 12 bases. Specimen: CD8+ T cells sorted from blood, collected at week 4, from a patient treated with tofacitinib. The TCR sequence derives from a human donor with alopecia areata. The CDR3 DNA sequence: TGTGCCTGGGCTAGCGGGGGGGCAATAGATACGCAGTATTTT. Translating gives CAWASGGAIDTQYF.